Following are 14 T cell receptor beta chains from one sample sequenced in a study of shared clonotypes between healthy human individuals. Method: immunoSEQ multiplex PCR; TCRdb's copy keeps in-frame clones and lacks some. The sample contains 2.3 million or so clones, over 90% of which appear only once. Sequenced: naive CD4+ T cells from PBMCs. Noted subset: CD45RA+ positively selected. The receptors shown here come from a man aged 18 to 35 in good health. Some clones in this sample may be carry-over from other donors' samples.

CDR3 region: CASSFWGAQTEAFF. For the CDR3, the DNA is TGTGCCAGCAGTTTTTGGGGGGCGCAGACTGAAGCTTTCTTT. The chain combines TRBV27 with TRBJ1-1, with D possibly being TRBD1 (6 bases). This CDR3 is built from 14 residues. V was cut by 3 bases and J by 5 bases, with 13 bases left in between. Per the germline V gene, CDR1 is MNHEY and CDR2 is SMNVEV (reference sequence).

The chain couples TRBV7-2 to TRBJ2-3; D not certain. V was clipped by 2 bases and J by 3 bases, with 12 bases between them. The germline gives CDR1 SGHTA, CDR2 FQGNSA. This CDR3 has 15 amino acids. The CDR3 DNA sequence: TGTGCCAGCAGCTTATTCTGGGCTGGAACAGATACGCAGTATTTT. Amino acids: CASSLFWAGTDTQYF.

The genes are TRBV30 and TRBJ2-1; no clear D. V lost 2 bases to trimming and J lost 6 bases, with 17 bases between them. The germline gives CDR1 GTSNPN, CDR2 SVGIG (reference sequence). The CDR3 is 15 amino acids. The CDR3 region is CAWSLGLGYSNEQFF. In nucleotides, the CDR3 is TGTGCCTGGAGTCTCGGCCTAGGATATTCCAATGAGCAGTTCTTC.

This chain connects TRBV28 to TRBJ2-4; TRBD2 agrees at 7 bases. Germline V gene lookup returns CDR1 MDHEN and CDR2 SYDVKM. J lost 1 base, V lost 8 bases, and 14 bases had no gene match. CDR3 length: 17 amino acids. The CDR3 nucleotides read TGTGCCAGCGCGACCCCCGGGCTAGCGGCTGCCAAAAACATTCAGTACTTC. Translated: CASATPGLAAAKNIQYF.

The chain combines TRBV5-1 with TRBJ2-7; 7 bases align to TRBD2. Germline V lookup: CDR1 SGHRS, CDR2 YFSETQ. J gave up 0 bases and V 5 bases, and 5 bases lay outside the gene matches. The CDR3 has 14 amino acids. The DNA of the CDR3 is TGCGCCAGCAGTGTTCTAGCGGACTCCTACGAGCAGTACTTC. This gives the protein CASSVLADSYEQYF.

CDR3 nucleotides: TGCGCCATCATCAATTCCCCATGGTCCGAGCAGTACTTC. Amino acid sequence: CAIINSPWSEQYF. The chain employs TRBV10-1 and TRBJ2-7; no firm D call. CDR1 and CDR2 from the germline V gene are WNHNN and SYGVQD (reference sequence). This CDR3 is 13 amino acids long. With 10 bases removed from V and 6 bases from J, the gap between germline ends came to 19 bases.

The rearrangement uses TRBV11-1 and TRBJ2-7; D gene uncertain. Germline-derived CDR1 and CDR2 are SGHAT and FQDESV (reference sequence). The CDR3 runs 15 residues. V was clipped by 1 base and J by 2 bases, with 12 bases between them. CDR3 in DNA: TGTGCCAGCAGCTTAGGGATCTCGAGGACCTACGAGCAGTACTTC. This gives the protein CASSLGISRTYEQYF.

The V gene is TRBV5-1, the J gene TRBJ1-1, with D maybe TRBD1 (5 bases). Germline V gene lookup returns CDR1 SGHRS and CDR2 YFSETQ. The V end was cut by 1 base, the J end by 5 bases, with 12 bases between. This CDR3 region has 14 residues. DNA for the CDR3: TGCGCCAGCAGCTTGAAGGGGAGCGGGACTGAAGCTTTCTTT. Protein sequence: CASSLKGSGTEAFF.

CDR3 DNA sequence: TGTGCCAGCAACCGAGGGGGAAGGAGCTCCTACAATGAGCAGTTCTTC. Amino acid sequence: CASNRGGRSSYNEQFF. The gene calls are TRBV5-4 and TRBJ2-1; the D gene is possibly TRBD1 (6 bases). Germline V CDR1 and CDR2: SGHNT, YYREEE (reference sequence). This CDR3 is 16 amino acids long. The V and J ends lost 6 bases and 0 bases respectively, with 16 bases between them.

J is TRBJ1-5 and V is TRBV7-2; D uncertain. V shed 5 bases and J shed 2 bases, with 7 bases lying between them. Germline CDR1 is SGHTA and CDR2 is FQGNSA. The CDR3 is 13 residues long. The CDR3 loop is CASSPLGNQPQHF. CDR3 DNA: TGTGCCAGCAGCCCTCTTGGCAATCAGCCCCAGCATTTT.

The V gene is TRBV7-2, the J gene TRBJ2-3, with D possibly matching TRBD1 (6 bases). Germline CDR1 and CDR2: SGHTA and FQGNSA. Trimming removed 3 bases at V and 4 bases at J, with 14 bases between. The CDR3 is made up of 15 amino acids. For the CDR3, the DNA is TGTGCCAGCAGCTTGGGGGCGCCCCTCCCAGATACGCAGTATTTT. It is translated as CASSLGAPLPDTQYF. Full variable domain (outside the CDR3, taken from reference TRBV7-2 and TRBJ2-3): GAGVSQSPSNKVTEKGKDVELRCDPISGHTALYWYRQSLGQGLEFLIYFQGNSAPDKSGLPSDRFSAERTGGSVSTLTIQRTQQEDSAVYLCASSLGAPLPDTQYFGPGTRLTVL.

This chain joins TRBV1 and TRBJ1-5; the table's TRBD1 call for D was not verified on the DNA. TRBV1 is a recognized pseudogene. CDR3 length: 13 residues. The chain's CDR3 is CTSRDSHNQPQHF. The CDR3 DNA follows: TGCACCAGCAGAGACAGCCACAATCAGCCCCAGCATTTT.

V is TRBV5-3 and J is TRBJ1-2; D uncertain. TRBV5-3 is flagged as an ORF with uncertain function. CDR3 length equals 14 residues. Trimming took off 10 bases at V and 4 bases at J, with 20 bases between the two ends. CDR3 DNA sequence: TGTGCCGTCCGCTCGCGGGAATCCGGCTATGGCTACACCTTC. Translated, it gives CAVRSRESGYGYTF.

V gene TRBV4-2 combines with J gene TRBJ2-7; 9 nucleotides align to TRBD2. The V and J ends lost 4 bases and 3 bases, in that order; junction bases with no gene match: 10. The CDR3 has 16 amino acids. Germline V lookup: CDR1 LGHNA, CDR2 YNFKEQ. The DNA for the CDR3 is TGTGCCAGCAGCCCCCAGGTCTCGCGGGAGGGCTACGAGCAGTACTTC. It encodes CASSPQVSREGYEQYF.